This TCR beta chain was captured in a study of cytomegalovirus exposure and HLA in healthy donors (dated by TCRdb to 2017 to 2019). For context, the study as a whole: An earlier analysis of under 600 of the donors reported 250 to 350 Gb of sequence data and around 110 million unique TCR beta sequences from about 179 million T cells. An early release covering 550 to 700 HLA-typed donors comprised approximately 300 gigabases of sequencing data and approximately 85 million unique TCR sequences. The genetic ancestry cluster associated with self-reported Caucasian donors included over 80% of the approximately 400 genotyped donors. The aim of the study was to test whether cataloging public T cell receptors could identify signatures of past pathogen exposure. The study used immunosequencing to profile the T cell repertoires of approximately 630 subjects and linked those repertoires to cytomegalovirus serostatus. In addition to the first cohort of 650 to 750 subjects, a separate validation cohort of 130 or so different subjects was used. To predict cytomegalovirus infection status, the study combined high-throughput TCR immunosequencing, statistical association of individual TCRs with disease status, and machine learning. In a later analysis, previously published TCR beta repertoires from several hundred donors were re-analyzed and high-resolution HLA genotyping was added so that TCR occurrence patterns could be studied. Rather than drawing on any new phenotypic data, the later analysis identified candidate immune exposures from TCR beta sequences and the way those sequences occurred across donors. In an earlier analysis of more than 550 of the donors, high-throughput TCR beta sequencing was used to judge whether each TCR beta V gene segment behaved as functional or pseudogenic. Donor age, sex, ethnicity and CMV serostatus were compiled alongside the repertoire data. In a later genetic analysis, genome-wide SNP genotypes for about 65% of the roughly 700 donors were used, and that subset was treated as a discovery cohort. Every repertoire in the discovery cohort had been generated on one and the same sequencing platform. HLA typing covered class I and class II loci at four-digit resolution. Typing coverage differed by locus: A, B, C, DRB1 and DQB1 were typed in roughly 620-640 donors, DQA1 in about 510, DPA1 in around 580, and DPB1 in 450 to 480. About 5 DR-DQ haplotypes were handled as single units for association and clustering, since linkage in the cohort was strong. Across 300 to 400 genotyped donors of the cohort, an average of approximately 240,000 unique TCR beta nucleotide sequences per donor were sequenced, and 15% to 20% of those sequences were non-productive. Study-level results and caveats: In a later analysis, HLA-associated TCR beta chains showed more clonal expansion and lower generation probabilities than non-associated chains that were equally common. Assigning TCR associations to individual alleles was difficult when HLA alleles, especially DR and DQ, strongly co-occurred. An association between a missense DCLRE1C variant and V-gene and J-gene trimming of TCR beta chains was found in a later genetic analysis and replicated in an independent cohort. Correlated functional status among segregating V segments might reflect linkage disequilibrium, but an unknown experimental factor could not be ruled out. In a later analysis, some 18,000 TCR beta sequences were associated with specific HLA alleles at a false discovery rate of 0.05. In a later analysis, the rate of TCR association differed among HLA loci, with DRB1 alleles having the most associated TCRs and HLA-C alleles having the fewest. Because HLA typing was missing for some donors at each locus, association tests included only the typed subset. It was suggested by the authors that the approach could potentially be generalized to other disease states and immunological phenotypes. A few of the identified cytomegalovirus-associated TCR beta chains were confirmed in vitro to be specific for cytomegalovirus antigens. Most TCR sequences were seen in very few donors, while some public TCRs were found in many individuals. The presence/absence analyses assumed that sequencing depth was roughly uniform across donors, and that assumption may not be true. According to a later genetic analysis, donors in an Asian-associated ancestry cluster had fewer N-insertions in productive TCRs than the approximately 630-donor mean. The only immune exposure information available for the cohort was CMV serostatus. The cohort was sequenced for TCR beta chains only, and without alpha or paired-chain data the features that could be detected were limited. In an earlier analysis of some 550 of the donors, most TCR beta V segments were observed in productive rearrangements about 87% or about 30% of the time, broadly matching IMGT annotations. Because counts were too low, roughly 18 rarely observed V segments, including chromosome 9 orphons, were left out of the earlier analysis of 500 to 750 of the donors. In a later analysis, several top co-occurrence clusters were reported to appear linked to parvovirus B19, influenza, CMV and Epstein-Barr virus. The 87-base-pair reads could not distinguish some IMGT-functional V segments, including TRBV6-2 and TRBV6-3, so those segments were excluded. A group of highly shared sequence variants was considered likely to be a technical artifact of the sequencing pipeline. The study gave a list of 150 to 200 TCR beta chains associated with cytomegalovirus. According to a later analysis, most CMV-associated TCR beta chains appeared to be HLA-restricted, and the HLA associations seemed to be driven largely by CMV exposure. The classifier was reported to diagnose cytomegalovirus status with high specificity and sensitivity in both the original and validation cohorts. A further reported finding was that TCR beta sequences accurately predicted the HLA-A and HLA-B alleles for most subjects in the first cohort.

Library construction relied on the immunoSEQ multiplex PCR assay. For the multiplex PCR, a mixture combining 60 forward primers for TCR Vbeta segments and 13 reverse primers for TCR Jbeta segments was used. Amplification of the CDR3 region of rearranged TCR beta genes was performed with a multiplex PCR assay on genomic DNA. On the Illumina HiSeq System, the amplified TCR beta libraries were sequenced as 87-base-pair reads. On the study's bioinformatics: Across the 700 or so repertoires, a later analysis counted approximately 75 million unique TCR beta chains, roughly 11 million of which were shared by at least two donors. Raw reads were error-corrected and collapsed into unique sequences by a nearest-neighbor algorithm in which closely related sequences were merged to remove PCR and sequencing errors. To assign V, D and J gene segments, CDR3 sequences were aligned to IMGT reference sequences. For a sequence to be retained, a match of at least six nucleotides to both a V gene segment and a J gene segment was required. Rearrangements were classified as productive when the CDR3 lacked stop codons and remained in frame with V and J, and all other rearrangements were classified as non-productive. Following IMGT convention, CDR3 was defined as the stretch from the second conserved V-encoded cysteine to the conserved J-encoded phenylalanine. The earlier analysis of 550 to 650 of the donors excluded any sequence lacking an unambiguous match to a single V gene segment. An earlier analysis of 500 to 600 of the donors classified V segments as functional when productive rearrangements were above 56.7% and as segregating when the standard deviation between donors was above 5%. A statistical classification framework was built for diagnosing cytomegalovirus status from the catalog of TCR beta chain sequences. In a later analysis, TCR nucleotide sequences were compared against IMGT/GENE-DB human TR gene sequences so that V and J genes could be assigned. The TCRdist pipeline was used in a later analysis to assign CDR3 sequences and most-parsimonious VDJ recombination scenarios. A later analysis defined each TCR beta chain by its CDR3 amino acid sequence plus V-gene family, and excluded reads lacking a unique V-gene family. In a later analysis, approximately 640 highly shared, low-generation-probability nucleotide sequences were removed to address suspected cross-contamination and a sequencing artifact. In a later analysis, a clonal expansion index for each public chain was calculated from normalized within-repertoire ranks of inferred template counts. In a later analysis, generation probabilities were computed using a VDJ recombination model fitted to out-of-frame rearrangements, and the results were checked against IGoR. Hypergeometric tests were used in a later analysis to score TCR-TCR, TCR-HLA and TCR-CMV co-occurrence, with a repertoire-size bias correction applied to the TCR pairs. In a later analysis, false discovery rates were estimated by permuting HLA or CMV assignments 20 times. A later analysis grouped co-occurring TCRs with DBSCAN, adding TCRdist sequence similarity when clustering within HLA-allele-positive subsets. For co-occurrence clustering, repertoires with fewer than 30,000 or more than 120,000 public chains were excluded, along with four or five repertoires with anomalous nucleotide sharing. The table comes from immuneACCESS by way of TCRdb, which keeps in-frame sequences with V and J called. Part of the clones is missing from these tables; in studies checked, under half for an unresolved V gene and the rest for unknown reasons. That table gives V, J and clone size, and the DNA gave D and trimming. The sample has about 160,000 clones on record, 65% to 85% of them singletons. The top ten clones comprise 7.1% of the sample.

The cohort comprised 710 or so healthy bone marrow donors. All cohort members were sampled while nominally healthy, although unrecorded immune exposures were likely present. The donor was CMV seropositive and belonged to the group of 250 to 300 seropositive cohort members. Each donor provided a peripheral blood sample, and peripheral blood mononuclear cells were used for TCR beta sequencing. Genomic DNA was extracted from the blood cell samples with the Qiagen DNeasy Blood Extraction Kit. Details on this clone: The specificity of this receptor is unknown. No qualities accompany the bases; no much larger clone lies one base away.

Trimming costs V 0 bases and J 11 bases, and their ends lie 11 bases apart. The CDR3 starts with the cysteine, ends with the phenylalanine, and has 12 residues. Left in the record is the CDR3 DNA by itself, 36 bases read in frame from the first base. In the germline V gene, CDR1 corresponds to SGHDT and CDR2 to YYEEEE. The rearranged chain carries TRBV5-6 and TRBJ1-1; TRBD1 could be the D gene, as 6 bases match. This sequence originates from a middle-aged man in good health and CMV-seropositive. Sequences were obtained from PBMCs. CDR3 protein: CASSLVRGWAFF. The sequenced DNA: TGTGCCAGCAGCTTGGTTAGGGGGTGGGCTTTCTTT.